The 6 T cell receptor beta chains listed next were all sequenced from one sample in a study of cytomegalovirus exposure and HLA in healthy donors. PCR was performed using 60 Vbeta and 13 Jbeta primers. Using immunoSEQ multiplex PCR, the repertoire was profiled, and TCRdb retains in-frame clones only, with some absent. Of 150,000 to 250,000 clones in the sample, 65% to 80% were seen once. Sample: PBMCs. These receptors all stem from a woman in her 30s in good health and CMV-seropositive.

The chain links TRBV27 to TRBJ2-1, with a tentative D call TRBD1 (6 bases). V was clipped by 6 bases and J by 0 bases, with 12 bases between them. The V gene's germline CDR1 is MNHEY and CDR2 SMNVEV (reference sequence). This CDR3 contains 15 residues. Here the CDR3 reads CASRIGGSSYNEQFF. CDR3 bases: TGTGCCAGCAGGATAGGGGGTAGCTCCTACAATGAGCAGTTCTTC.

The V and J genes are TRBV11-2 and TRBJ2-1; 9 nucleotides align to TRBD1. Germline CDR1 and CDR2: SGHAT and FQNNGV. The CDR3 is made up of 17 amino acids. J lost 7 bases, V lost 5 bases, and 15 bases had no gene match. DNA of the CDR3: TGTGCCAGCAGCCCTCCGTACAGGGGGCCATTTTTTAATGAGCAGTTCTTC. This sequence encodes CASSPPYRGPFFNEQFF.

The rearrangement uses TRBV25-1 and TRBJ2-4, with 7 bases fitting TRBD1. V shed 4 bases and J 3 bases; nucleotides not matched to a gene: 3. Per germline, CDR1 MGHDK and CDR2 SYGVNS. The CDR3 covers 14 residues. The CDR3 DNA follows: TGTGCCAGCAGTGTCCAGGGGGTCAAAAACATTCAGTACTTC. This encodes CASSVQGVKNIQYF.

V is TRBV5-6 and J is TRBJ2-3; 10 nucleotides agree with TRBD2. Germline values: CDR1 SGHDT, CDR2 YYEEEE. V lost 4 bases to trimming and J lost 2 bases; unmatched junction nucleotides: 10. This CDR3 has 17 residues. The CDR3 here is CASSDLLAGLNTDTQYF. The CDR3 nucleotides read TGTGCCAGCAGCGACTTACTAGCGGGGCTTAACACAGATACGCAGTATTTT.

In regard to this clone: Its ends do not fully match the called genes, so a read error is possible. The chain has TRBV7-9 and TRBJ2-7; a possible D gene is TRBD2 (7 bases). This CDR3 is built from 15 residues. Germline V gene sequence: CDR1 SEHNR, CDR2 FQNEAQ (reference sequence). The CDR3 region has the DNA TGTGCCCGCAGCAGCAGTAGGGGGGGCGCCTACGAGCAGTACTTC. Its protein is CARSSSRGGAYEQYF.

The CDR3 loop is CASSVDLTAEKLFF. The CDR3 DNA sequence: TGTGCCAGCAGCGTGGACCTGACTGCGGAAAAACTGTTTTTT. J is TRBJ1-4 and V is TRBV5-4; D is uncertain. Germline V gene lookup returns CDR1 SGHNT and CDR2 YYREEE (reference sequence). Trimming took 4 bases from V and 8 from J, leaving 15 bases between them. This CDR3 spans 14 amino acids.